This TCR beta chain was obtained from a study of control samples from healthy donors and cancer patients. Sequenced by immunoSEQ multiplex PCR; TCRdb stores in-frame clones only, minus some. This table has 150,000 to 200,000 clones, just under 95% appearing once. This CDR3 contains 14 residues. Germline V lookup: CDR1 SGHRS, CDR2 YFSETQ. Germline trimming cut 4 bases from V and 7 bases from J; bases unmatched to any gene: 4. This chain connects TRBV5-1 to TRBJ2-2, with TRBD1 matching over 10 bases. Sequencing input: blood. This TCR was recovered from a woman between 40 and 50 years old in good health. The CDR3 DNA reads TGCGCCAGCAGCGTGGGACAGGGGCACGGGGAGCTGTTTTTT. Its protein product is CASSVGQGHGELFF.